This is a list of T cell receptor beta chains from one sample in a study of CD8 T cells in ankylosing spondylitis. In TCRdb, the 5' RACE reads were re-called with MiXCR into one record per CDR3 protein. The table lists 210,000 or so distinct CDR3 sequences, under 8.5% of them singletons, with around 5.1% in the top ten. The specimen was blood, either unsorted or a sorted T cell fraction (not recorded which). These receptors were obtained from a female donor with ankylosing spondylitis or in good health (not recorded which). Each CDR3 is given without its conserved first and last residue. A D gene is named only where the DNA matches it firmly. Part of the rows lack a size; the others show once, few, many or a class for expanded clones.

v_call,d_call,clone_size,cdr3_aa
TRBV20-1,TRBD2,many,SAREMLAGKYEQY
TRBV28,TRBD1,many,ASRDRGRTEAF
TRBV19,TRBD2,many,ASSPRASGNPTGELF
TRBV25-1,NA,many,ASSASRTRNTGELF
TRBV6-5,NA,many,ASSYSVSRDEQY
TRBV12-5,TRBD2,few,ACSRVGGSGRTTGELF
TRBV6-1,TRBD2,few,ASSHLAGNRLEQF
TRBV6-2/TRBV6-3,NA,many,ASSIEGYNSPLH
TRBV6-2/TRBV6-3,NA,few,ASSPGLEAF
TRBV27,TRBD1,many,ASSGYRGLEQY
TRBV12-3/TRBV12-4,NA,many,ASSLKVTGRILNEKLF
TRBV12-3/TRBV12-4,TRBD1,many,ASTRTGRDGYT
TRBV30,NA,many,AYGRIEAF
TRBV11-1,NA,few,ASGTADSGANVLT
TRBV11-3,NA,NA,ASSKGSILDTQY